One sample yielded the 20 T cell receptor beta chains listed below, sequenced in a study of neurological immune-mediated disorders. From the 5' RACE reads, TCRdb called clonotypes with MiXCR, one entry per CDR3 protein. The sample contains more than 40,000 distinct CDR3 sequences, under 2% of which appear only once. The sample consisted of PBMCs. The receptors stem from a middle-aged woman with multiple sclerosis.

This clonotype has at least ten counts. This sequence joins TRBV5-1 and TRBJ2-7, with D perhaps matching TRBD1 or TRBD2 (5 bases each). The CDR3 extends over 12 amino acids. The V end was cut by 7 bases, the J end by 3 bases, with 11 bases between. From germline, CDR1 is SGHRS and CDR2 YFSETQ. The CDR3: CASRSDSYEQYF. For the CDR3, the DNA is TGCGCCAGCCGTAGCGACAGCTACGAGCAGTACTTC. The full variable domain, with the rest looked up from reference TRBV5-1 and TRBJ2-7, is KAGVTQTPRYLIKTRGQQVTLSCSPISGHRSVSWYQQTPGQGLQFLFEYFSETQRNKGNFPGRFSGRQFSNSRSEMNVSTLELGDSALYLCASRSDSYEQYFGPGTRLTVT.

This clonotype was recorded at least ten times. This rearrangement joins TRBV4-2 to TRBJ2-1, with D possibly TRBD2 on 6 matching bases. V was clipped by 8 bases and J by 10 bases, with 15 bases between them. The CDR3 contains 12 residues. From germline, CDR1 is LGHNA and CDR2 YNFKEQ. The CDR3 reads CASSLGSGEQFF. Written as DNA, the CDR3 is TGTGCCAGCTCCCTGGGGAGCGGGGAGCAGTTCTTC.

There are many counts of this clonotype. Here the CDR3 DNA reads TGCGCCAGCAGCTTGGCTAGCGACTCCTACGAGCAGTACTTC. It is translated as CASSLASDSYEQYF. The rearrangement uses TRBV5-1 and TRBJ2-7; D might be TRBD2 (6 bases). V was clipped by 0 bases and J by 0 bases, with 7 bases between them. In germline, CDR1 is SGHRS, CDR2 YFSETQ. The CDR3 has 14 amino acids. Full variable domain (outside the CDR3, taken from reference TRBV5-1 and TRBJ2-7): KAGVTQTPRYLIKTRGQQVTLSCSPISGHRSVSWYQQTPGQGLQFLFEYFSETQRNKGNFPGRFSGRQFSNSRSEMNVSTLELGDSALYLCASSLASDSYEQYFGPGTRLTVT.

This clonotype was picked up many times. This chain links TRBV20-1 with TRBJ1-5; D perhaps matches TRBD1 (5 bases). This CDR3 has 13 amino acids. Per the germline V gene, CDR1 is DFQATT and CDR2 is SNEGSKA (reference sequence). Deletions cut 5 bases from V and 2 bases from J, with 10 bases between. CDR3 DNA sequence: TGCAGTGCTTGGGGCCACGGCAATCAGCCCCAGCATTTT. Encoded protein: CSAWGHGNQPQHF.

In this sample, this clonotype turned up many times. The rearrangement uses TRBV20-1 and TRBJ2-1; 9 bases are a match to TRBD2. V was pared by 3 bases and J by 1 base, with 10 bases of the junction left unmatched. CDR3 size: 17 residues. The germline V gene has CDR1 DFQATT and CDR2 SNEGSKA (reference sequence). The DNA for the CDR3 is TGCAGTGCTAGGAGGTGGCGGGGGGGCCTTTCCTACAATGAGCAGTTCTTC. As protein: CSARRWRGGLSYNEQFF.

This clonotype was observed at least ten times. The chain employs TRBV5-5 and TRBJ2-5; D gene unclear. Looked up from germline, CDR1 is SGHKS and CDR2 is YYEKEE (reference sequence). This CDR3 has 13 amino acids. V was trimmed by 1 base and J by 3 bases, leaving 7 bases between them. Here the CDR3 reads CASSLTGEETQYF. CDR3 nucleotide sequence: TGTGCCAGCAGCTTGACTGGAGAAGAGACCCAGTACTTC.

The sample holds many counts of this clonotype. The gene calls are TRBV5-6 and TRBJ2-7, with D tentatively TRBD2 (5 bases). CDR1 is SGHDT and CDR2 is YYEEEE in the germline V gene. The CDR3 is 13 residues long. Trimming shortened V by 2 bases and J by 0 bases, and 6 bases separated the two germline ends. DNA for the CDR3: TGTGCCAGCAGCTTCCGGGACTCCTACGAGCAGTACTTC. This translates into CASSFRDSYEQYF.

Ten or more counts support this clonotype. The chain joins TRBV20-1 to TRBJ2-3; D possibly corresponds to TRBD1 (5 bases). CDR3 length: 15 residues. Germline assignment: CDR1 DFQATT and CDR2 SNEGSKA (reference sequence). Trimming cost V 3 bases and J 0 bases, with 13 bases left between them. CDR3 DNA sequence: TGCAGTGCTAGGGATGACAGCCGAAGCACAGATACGCAGTATTTT. This sequence encodes CSARDDSRSTDTQYF.

There are a few counts of this clonotype. The V and J genes are TRBV3-1 and TRBJ2-2; the D gene is possibly TRBD2 (5 bases). CDR3 length: 11 residues. V was cut by 5 bases and J by 7 bases, with 5 bases left in between. The germline V gene has CDR1 LGHDT and CDR2 YNNKEL (reference sequence). CDR3 DNA sequence: TGTGCCAGCAGCGCGGGCGGGGAGCTGTTTTTT. It specifies CASSAGGELFF. Supplemented by reference TRBV3-1 and TRBJ2-2, the full variable domain reads DTAVSQTPKYLVTQMGNDKSIKCEQNLGHDTMYWYKQDSKKFLKIMFSYNNKELIINETVPNRFSPKSPDKAHLNLHINSLELGDSAVYFCASSAGGELFFGEGSRLTVL.

This clonotype was detected ten times or more. The chain is built from TRBV20-1 and TRBJ1-2, with D possibly matching TRBD1 (6 bases). The CDR3 extends over 15 amino acids. The germline V and J ends were trimmed by 6 bases and 5 bases, with 22 bases remaining between them. Germline V gene lookup returns CDR1 DFQATT and CDR2 SNEGSKA (reference sequence). CDR3 sequence (DNA): TGCAGTGCGAGGGACATTCTCCTGGCTGTTTATGGCTACACCTTC. This codes for CSARDILLAVYGYTF.

At least ten counts were recorded for this clonotype. This chain links TRBV5-1 with TRBJ2-7; 13 nucleotides agree with TRBD2. The CDR3 spans 17 residues. From germline, CDR1 is SGHRS and CDR2 YFSETQ. The J segment lost 6 bases and the V segment lost 3 bases, leaving 12 bases of the junction unmatched. The CDR3 DNA reads as TGCGCCAGCAGCTCAAACGGACTAGCGGGGGCCTCCGGCGAGCAGTACTTC. This encodes CASSSNGLAGASGEQYF.

At least ten counts were recorded for this clonotype. V is TRBV5-1 and J is TRBJ2-1; a possible D gene is TRBD1 (5 bases). Germline V lookup: CDR1 SGHRS, CDR2 YFSETQ. V shed 4 bases and J shed 6 bases, with 11 bases lying between them. The CDR3 extends over 13 amino acids. CDR3 in DNA: TGCGCCAGCAGCACCTGGGGCCCCAATGAGCAGTTCTTC. Amino acid sequence: CASSTWGPNEQFF.

This clonotype is medium-sized. The chain joins TRBV20-1 to TRBJ2-7; no clear D gene. CDR1 DFQATT and CDR2 SNEGSKA come from the germline V gene (reference sequence). The V and J ends lost 8 bases and 0 bases respectively, with 14 bases between them. The CDR3 loop spans 13 amino acids. This CDR3 is CSFSGPPSYEQYF. In DNA form, the CDR3 reads TGCAGTTTCTCCGGGCCCCCCTCCTACGAGCAGTACTTC.

This clonotype was recorded many times. The genes are TRBV12-3 or TRBV12-4 and TRBJ2-1; 13 bases map to TRBD2. The CDR3 runs to 16 residues. V lost 5 bases, J lost 8 bases, and 9 bases stayed unmatched. In nucleotides, the CDR3 is TGTGCCAGCAGTGCGGCACTAGCGGGGGGGCAGGATGAGCAGTTCTTC. Protein sequence: CASSAALAGGQDEQFF.

This clonotype has a count of ten or more. The genes are TRBV4-1 and TRBJ2-1; D is unresolved. The CDR3 has 12 residues. V was clipped by 1 base and J by 8 bases, with 6 bases between them. CDR1 and CDR2 (germline): MGHRA, YSYEKL. The CDR3 here is CASSQGGYEQFF. CDR3 DNA: TGCGCCAGCAGCCAAGGTGGTTATGAGCAGTTCTTC.

In its sample, this clonotype was seen many times. The chain couples TRBV4-2 to TRBJ2-2, with 7 bases identical to TRBD1. With 0 bases clipped from V and 4 bases from J, the junction kept 8 bases outside the gene matches. The germline V gene encodes CDR1 LGHNA and CDR2 YNFKEQ. CDR3 length equals 17 residues. For the CDR3, the DNA is TGTGCCAGCAGCCAAGACCGGAACAGGGGAAGCACCGGGGAGCTGTTTTTT. This translates into CASSQDRNRGSTGELFF.

This clonotype occurred many times. The chain carries TRBV7-2 and TRBJ1-1; TRBD1 agrees at 9 bases. Germline CDR1 and CDR2: SGHTA and FQGNSA. The CDR3 loop spans 15 amino acids. V was clipped by 1 base and J by 3 bases; unmatched bases: 3. The CDR3 nucleotides read TGTGCCAGCAGCTTAGGCGACAGGGGGGACACTGAAGCTTTCTTT. This codes for CASSLGDRGDTEAFF. Filled out from reference TRBV7-2 and TRBJ1-1, the complete variable domain reads GAGVSQSPSNKVTEKGKDVELRCDPISGHTALYWYRQSLGQGLEFLIYFQGNSAPDKSGLPSDRFSAERTGGSVSTLTIQRTQQEDSAVYLCASSLGDRGDTEAFFGQGTRLTVV.

Many counts were recorded for this clonotype. The rearrangement joins TRBV20-1 to TRBJ1-1; D gene ambiguous. This CDR3 has 12 amino acids. The germline V gene has CDR1 DFQATT and CDR2 SNEGSKA (reference sequence). V was clipped by 0 bases and J by 2 bases, with 4 bases between them. CDR3 amino acids: CSARDDNTEAFF. DNA of the CDR3: TGCAGTGCTAGAGATGACAACACTGAAGCTTTCTTT.

The genes are TRBV30 and TRBJ1-6; D unclear. V was trimmed by 0 bases and J by 0 bases, leaving 6 bases between them. Germline-derived CDR1 and CDR2 are GTSNPN and SVGIG (reference sequence). CDR3 length equals 15 residues. The DNA of the CDR3 is TGTGCCTGGAGTGTCCGGAGCTCCTATAATTCACCCCTCCACTTT. Protein sequence: CAWSVRSSYNSPLHF.

This clonotype was seen ten or more times. The V call is TRBV5-1, the J call TRBJ1-1, with no clear D. CDR3 length: 12 residues. CDR1 and CDR2 from the germline V gene are SGHRS and YFSETQ. V lost 1 base and J 7 bases, leaving 8 bases between the germline ends. The DNA of the CDR3 is TGCGCCAGCAGCTTGAACGGGCGTGAAGCTTTCTTT. This codes for CASSLNGREAFF.